This T cell receptor beta chain derives from a study of T cell changes during pregnancy in multiple sclerosis (dated by TCRdb to about 2019). Regarding the research as a whole: The study looked at changes in the T cell repertoire across pregnancy in women with multiple sclerosis.

Regarding this clone: Its target antigen remains unknown. One base away there is no much larger clone; base qualities are not given.

The method behind the library was the immunoSEQ multiplex PCR assay. TCRdb took this table from immuneACCESS and kept in-frame rearrangements with V and J called. Such tables lack part of the clones; where checked against another copy, unresolved V genes explain under half of the gap, and the rest is unexplained. The sample table holds roughly 60,000 clones, of which 80% to 95% were seen once. The ten largest account for roughly 0.33% of the sample. Inclusive of the bounding cysteine and phenylalanine, the CDR3 is 18 residues long. Kept here is only the CDR3 DNA, which spans 54 bases and is read in frame from base 1. The germline V gene encodes CDR1 LNHDA and CDR2 SQIVND (reference sequence). V was cut back by 3 bases and J by 3 bases, leaving a gap of 21 bases between them.

The TCR originated in a female donor with multiple sclerosis, enrolled in a pregnancy study. Sequences were derived from CD4+ T cells from peripheral blood mononuclear cells, sampled before pregnancy. This chain is built from TRBV19 and TRBJ1-5, with TRBD1 tentatively as D gene (6 bases match). CDR3 sequence: CASSMRRGPGGVNQPQHF. The DNA sequence is given as TGTGCCAGTAGTATGAGGCGGGGGCCAGGAGGTGTCAATCAGCCCCAGCATTTT. Outside the CDR3, residues come from the reference TRBV19 and TRBJ1-5 proteins, so the full variable domain is: DGGITQSPKYLFRKEGQNVTLSCEQNLNHDAMYWYRQDPGQGLRLIYYSQIVNDFQKGDIAEGYSVSREKKESFPLTVTSAQKNPTAFYLCASSMRRGPGGVNQPQHFGDGTRLSIL.